A single sample is the source of the 32 T cell receptor beta chains below, sequenced in a study of T cell responses to AZD1222 COVID-19 vaccine. Produced via immunoSEQ multiplex PCR; TCRdb's table is partial and in-frame only. The sample records 90,000 to 150,000 clones, around 85% being singletons. Here the sequenced sample was peripheral blood, taken on day 0 of AZD1222 vaccination. Receptors originate from an adult in good health.

The chain is built from TRBV7-6 and TRBJ1-1, with 11 bases that match TRBD1. The germline V gene encodes CDR1 SGHVS and CDR2 FNYEAQ. The CDR3 runs to 16 residues. After removal of 1 base from V and 3 bases from J, the junction contained 4 bases not matched to a gene. This CDR3 reads CASSLGTGGWDTEAFF. CDR3 nucleotide sequence: TGTGCCAGCAGCTTAGGGACAGGGGGCTGGGACACTGAAGCTTTCTTT.

The chain has TRBV28 and TRBJ1-1; the D is unclear. This CDR3 has 12 residues. CDR1 is MDHEN and CDR2 is SYDVKM in the germline V gene. V dropped 10 bases and J dropped 0 bases, with 9 bases sitting between them. The CDR3 coding sequence is TGTGCCACCGCGGGGTTGAACACTGAAGCTTTCTTT. It codes for CATAGLNTEAFF. Full variable domain (missing parts from reference TRBV28 and TRBJ1-1): DVKVTQSSRYLVKRTGEKVFLECVQDMDHENMFWYRQDPGLGLRLIYFSYDVKMKEKGDIPEGYSVSREKKERFSLILESASTNQTSMYLCATAGLNTEAFFGQGTRLTVV.

This rearrangement joins TRBV10-2 to TRBJ1-2; weak D call: TRBD1 (5 bases). The CDR3 sequence is 14 residues long. The germline V gene has CDR1 WSHSY and CDR2 SAAADI. Trimming removed 7 bases at V and 8 bases at J, with 20 bases between. The CDR3: CASIGTPRADGYTF. In nucleotides, the CDR3 is TGCGCCAGCATTGGGACTCCTCGCGCGGACGGCTACACCTTC.

The rearrangement uses TRBV28 and TRBJ1-1; TRBD1 is a possible D gene (6 bases). The CDR3 is made up of 16 amino acids. Trimming removed 4 bases from V and 1 base from J, with 16 bases in between. Per the germline V gene, CDR1 is MDHEN and CDR2 is SYDVKM. CDR3 DNA sequence: TGTGCCAGCAGTTCAAGGGTAGGACAGAGGAACACTGAAGCTTTCTTT. This encodes CASSSRVGQRNTEAFF.

V gene TRBV28 combines with J gene TRBJ1-5; TRBD1 is a possible D gene (5 bases). This CDR3 region has 16 residues. From germline, CDR1 is MDHEN and CDR2 SYDVKM. The germline V and J ends were trimmed by 6 bases and 3 bases, with 18 bases remaining between them. The CDR3 coding sequence is TGTGCCAGCAGGGGGTCAGGAGGGGCACCCAATCAGCCCCAGCATTTT. Its protein product is CASRGSGGAPNQPQHF.

This chain links TRBV7-9 with TRBJ2-1; 9 positions agree with TRBD2. The length of the CDR3 is 16 residues. Germline CDR1 and CDR2: SEHNR and FQNEAQ (reference sequence). Trimming at V came to 2 bases and at J to 1 base, leaving 3 bases not matched to a gene. The CDR3 sequence is CASSLMTSGSYNEQFF. The CDR3 nucleotides are TGTGCCAGCAGCTTAATGACTAGCGGTTCCTACAATGAGCAGTTCTTC.

This rearrangement joins TRBV6-5 to TRBJ1-2; D gene ambiguous. Trimming pared 2 bases from V and 10 bases from J, leaving 14 bases between. There are 13 residues in the CDR3. From germline, CDR1 is MNHEY and CDR2 SVGAGI. The CDR3 is CASSYGSYSDYTF. Here the CDR3 DNA reads TGTGCCAGCAGTTACGGCTCTTACTCGGACTACACCTTC.

This clone was seen a single time. The V gene is TRBV6-5, the J gene TRBJ1-6; tentative D call: TRBD1 (5 bases). CDR3 length: 15 amino acids. The V and J ends lost 5 bases and 9 bases respectively, with 17 bases between them. Per germline, CDR1 MNHEY and CDR2 SVGAGI. The CDR3 loop reads CASSISGSIGSPLHF. CDR3 sequence (DNA): TGTGCCAGCAGTATTTCAGGGTCCATAGGTTCACCCCTCCACTTT.

The chain joins TRBV7-3 to TRBJ2-1; the D gene is possibly TRBD2 (5 bases). The CDR3 contains 13 residues. Trimming removed 2 bases at V and 8 bases at J, with 10 bases between. Germline CDR1 is SGHTA and CDR2 is FQGTGA. The CDR3 protein is CASSLSLAYEQFF. The CDR3 bases are TGTGCCAGCAGCTTATCCCTAGCCTATGAGCAGTTCTTC.

This clone was found a few times. The CDR3 loop is CASSESGDRGPDGYTF. CDR3 coding DNA: TGCGCCAGCAGTGAGTCGGGTGACAGGGGGCCGGATGGCTACACCTTC. The V gene is TRBV10-2, the J gene TRBJ1-2; 10 nucleotides match TRBD1. Germline V CDR1 and CDR2: WSHSY, SAAADI. This CDR3 comprises 16 residues. After removal of 0 bases from V and 6 bases from J, the junction contained 7 bases not matched to a gene.

The chain couples TRBV6-2 or TRBV6-3 to TRBJ1-5; D ambiguous. Germline assignment: CDR1 MNHEY and CDR2 SVGEGT. This CDR3 has 15 amino acids. Deletions cut 0 bases from V and 5 bases from J, with 11 bases between. The CDR3 nucleotides read TGTGCCAGCAGTTACTCGTCGGGTGAGGATCAGCCCCAGCATTTT. Encoded protein: CASSYSSGEDQPQHF.

V usage is TRBV15 and J usage is TRBJ1-3; D remains ambiguous. V was trimmed by 0 bases and J by 0 bases, leaving 15 bases between them. The CDR3 totals 18 residues. CDR1 and CDR2 from the germline V gene are LNHNV and YYDKDF (reference sequence). Here the CDR3 DNA reads TGTGCCACCAGCAGAGATCGGTTGGATGATTTCTCTGGAAACACCATATATTTT. Amino acids: CATSRDRLDDFSGNTIYF.

This clone has a single count. The gene calls are TRBV6-6 and TRBJ2-7; D remains ambiguous. In germline, CDR1 is MNHNY, CDR2 SVGAGI (reference sequence). V shed 3 bases and J shed 4 bases, with 13 bases lying between them. This CDR3 has 14 amino acids. CDR3 DNA: TGTGCCAGCAGTTATTCGCAGTCCTTATACGAGCAGTACTTC. Translated, it gives CASSYSQSLYEQYF.

V is TRBV29-1 and J is TRBJ1-1; 7 nucleotides line up with TRBD1. Germline trimming cut 6 bases from V and 10 bases from J; bases unmatched to any gene: 11. This CDR3 spans 12 amino acids. The germline V gene has CDR1 SQVTM and CDR2 ANQGSEA. DNA of the CDR3: TGCAGCGTGGCTGGACAGGTTTTAGGAGCTTTCTTT. This translates into CSVAGQVLGAFF. The variable domain in full, completed from reference TRBV29-1 and TRBJ1-1, reads SAVISQKPSRDICQRGTSLTIQCQVDSQVTMMFWYRQQPGQSLTLIATANQGSEATYESGFVIDKFPISRPNLTFSTLTVSNMSPEDSSIYLCSVAGQVLGAFFGQGTRLTVV.

The rearrangement uses TRBV3-1 (or the pseudogene TRBV3-2) and TRBJ2-1; D may be TRBD2 (6 bases). Germline V gene sequence: CDR1 LGHDT, CDR2 YNNKEL (reference sequence). The CDR3 totals 16 residues. Trimming pared 4 bases from V and 4 bases from J, leaving 17 bases between. The CDR3 DNA reads TGTGCCAGCAGCCGAAGAACCGGGACTCTTTACAATGAGCAGTTCTTC. Protein: CASSRRTGTLYNEQFF.

The chain links TRBV9 to TRBJ1-5; 8 nucleotides agree with TRBD1. CDR3 length: 17 amino acids. The J segment lost 0 bases and the V segment lost 4 bases, leaving 9 bases of the junction unmatched. Germline V CDR1 and CDR2: SGDLS, YYNGEE. The CDR3 sequence: CASSSGTGSYSNQPQHF. The CDR3 nucleotides are TGTGCCAGCAGCTCAGGGACAGGCAGCTATAGCAATCAGCCCCAGCATTTT. The full variable domain, rest sourced from reference TRBV9 and TRBJ1-5, is DSGVTQTPKHLITATGQRVTLRCSPRSGDLSVYWYQQSLDQGLQFLIQYYNGEERAKGNILERFSAQQFPDLHSELNLSSLELGDSALYFCASSSGTGSYSNQPQHFGDGTRLSIL.

The V call is TRBV5-1, the J call TRBJ2-2, with 7 bases fitting TRBD1. J was trimmed by 7 bases and V by 7 bases; bases with no gene match: 13. The length of the CDR3 is 15 residues. Germline CDR1 SGHRS, CDR2 YFSETQ. The CDR3 DNA is TGCGCCAGCCAACCGGGACAGAGGTCGGGCGGGGAGCTGTTTTTT. It encodes CASQPGQRSGGELFF. The entire variable domain, with the rest obtained from reference TRBV5-1 and TRBJ2-2, is as follows: KAGVTQTPRYLIKTRGQQVTLSCSPISGHRSVSWYQQTPGQGLQFLFEYFSETQRNKGNFPGRFSGRQFSNSRSEMNVSTLELGDSALYLCASQPGQRSGGELFFGEGSRLTVL.

The CDR3, as DNA: TGTGCCAGCAGGTCGACAGGGTCACGAACCGGGGAGCTGTTTTTT. Protein product: CASRSTGSRTGELFF. The chain employs TRBV6-5 and TRBJ2-2, with TRBD1 matching 7 bases. This CDR3 spans 15 amino acids. V shed 6 bases and J 5 bases; nucleotides not matched to a gene: 9. Germline V gives CDR1 MNHEY, CDR2 SVGAGI.

The rearrangement joins TRBV27 to TRBJ2-1; 7 bases align to TRBD1. The CDR3 contains 15 residues. The V segment lost 5 bases and the J segment 8 bases; nucleotides outside the gene matches: 12. Germline V gene data show CDR1 as MNHEY and CDR2 as SMNVEV (reference sequence). The CDR3: CASSTSRTGSYEQFF. The CDR3 nucleotides are TGTGCCAGCAGTACCTCCCGGACAGGTAGCTATGAGCAGTTCTTC.

The rearrangement joins TRBV15 to TRBJ1-1; a weak D match, TRBD1 (5 bases). CDR3 length: 14 amino acids. V shed 2 bases and J shed 3 bases, with 10 bases lying between them. The germline CDR1 and CDR2 sequences are LNHNV and YYDKDF (reference sequence). CDR3: CATSRPGTYTEAFF. As DNA, the CDR3 is TGTGCCACCAGCAGACCTGGGACGTACACTGAAGCTTTCTTT.

The V call is TRBV30, the J call TRBJ2-1, with 8 bases matching TRBD2. V was clipped by 6 bases and J by 5 bases; unmatched bases: 6. CDR3 size: 13 residues. From germline, CDR1 is GTSNPN and CDR2 SVGIG (reference sequence). CDR3 residues: CACRGGANNEQFF. For the CDR3, the DNA is TGTGCCTGCCGGGGGGGGGCCAACAATGAGCAGTTCTTC.

V usage is TRBV28 and J usage is TRBJ2-7; 10 positions match TRBD2. Per the germline V gene, CDR1 is MDHEN and CDR2 is SYDVKM. The CDR3 contains 15 residues. J gave up 4 bases and V 5 bases, and 8 bases lay outside the gene matches. As DNA, the CDR3 is TGTGCCAGCAGTCCCCGGGGTAGCGGGAGGTACGAGCAGTACTTC. Residues: CASSPRGSGRYEQYF.

J is TRBJ2-7 and V is TRBV19; D ambiguous. CDR1 is LNHDA and CDR2 is SQIVND in the germline V gene (reference sequence). Trimming took 3 bases from V and 0 from J, leaving 6 bases between them. This CDR3 spans 13 amino acids. CDR3 sequence reads: CASSIAYSYEQYF. The CDR3 bases are TGTGCCAGTAGTATCGCTTACTCCTACGAGCAGTACTTC.

The chain has TRBV28 and TRBJ2-7; the match to TRBD1 covers 7 bases. The CDR3 has 16 amino acids. Per germline, CDR1 MDHEN and CDR2 SYDVKM. Trimming took 6 bases from V and 2 from J; bases not matched to a gene: 13. The CDR3 loop is CASRGTGAVKPYEQYF. The CDR3 bases are TGTGCCAGCAGGGGAACAGGGGCCGTTAAACCCTACGAGCAGTACTTC.

This clone showed up just once. The gene calls are TRBV23-1 and TRBJ1-3; D may be TRBD1 (6 bases). TRBV23-1 is an ORF, with its function uncertain. CDR3 length: 17 residues. Trimming shortened V by 0 bases and J by 2 bases, and 14 bases separated the two germline ends. The CDR3 coding sequence is TGCGCCAGCAGTCAATCTACGGCCCAGGGGACTGGAAACACCATATATTTT. Its protein is CASSQSTAQGTGNTIYF.

The chain links TRBV9 to TRBJ2-6; D gene unclear. The CDR3 runs 14 residues. V lost 8 bases and J lost 3, with 12 bases in between. CDR1 is SGDLS and CDR2 is YYNGEE in the germline V gene. The CDR3 sequence is CASSPFLGANVLTF. The CDR3 nucleotides read TGTGCCAGTAGCCCGTTCCTTGGGGCCAACGTCCTGACTTTC.

The chain carries TRBV29-1 and TRBJ2-7, with 11 bases that match TRBD1. V lost 6 bases and J lost 6; bases outside the gene matches: 10. The CDR3 is 14 amino acids. Germline V CDR1 and CDR2: SQVTM, ANQGSEA. For the CDR3, the DNA is TGCAGCGTCCGGGGAGGACAGGGGGCAGTCGAGCAGTACTTC. It codes for CSVRGGQGAVEQYF.

This clone came up a few times. This chain links TRBV7-2 with TRBJ1-2; no definite D call. Trimming took off 2 bases at V and 4 bases at J, with 8 bases between the two ends. This CDR3 contains 13 residues. The germline CDR1 and CDR2 sequences are SGHTA and FQGNSA. The chain's CDR3 is CASSLSRGYGYTF. The CDR3 nucleotides are TGTGCCAGCAGCTTAAGCCGGGGCTATGGCTACACCTTC.

The chain carries TRBV5-1 and TRBJ2-1, with 10 bases identical to TRBD2. Trimming cost V 1 base and J 0 bases; bases outside gene matches: 13. The CDR3 consists of 20 residues. Germline CDR1 is SGHRS and CDR2 is YFSETQ. The CDR3 nucleotides read TGCGCCAGCAGCTTGAGGCCTGGGACTAGCGTACAACGCTCCTACAATGAGCAGTTCTTC. It encodes CASSLRPGTSVQRSYNEQFF.

The chain links TRBV7-9 to TRBJ2-5, with D uncertain. The CDR3 contains 14 residues. The V gene's germline CDR1 is SEHNR and CDR2 FQNEAQ (reference sequence). The V end lost 2 bases, the J end lost 4 bases, and 11 bases lay between the germline ends. CDR3 sequence reads: CASSLYHQRETQYF. CDR3 DNA: TGTGCCAGCAGCTTATATCACCAAAGAGAGACCCAGTACTTC.

This clone was counted a single time. This chain joins TRBV19 and TRBJ2-7, with 7 bases lining up with TRBD1. CDR3 length: 13 residues. Trimming cost V 8 bases and J 6 bases; bases outside gene matches: 10. Germline CDR1 is LNHDA and CDR2 is SQIVND (reference sequence). The DNA of the CDR3 is TGTGCCAGTTCCCACAGGGGTGGCTTCGAGCAGTACTTC. Its protein product is CASSHRGGFEQYF.

V and J are TRBV19 and TRBJ2-7; TRBD1 is a possible D gene (5 bases). V gave up 5 bases and J gave up 2 bases, with 10 bases separating them. The germline V gene encodes CDR1 LNHDA and CDR2 SQIVND (reference sequence). The CDR3 has 13 residues. CDR3 loop: CASSAGAAYEQYF. The CDR3 bases are TGTGCCAGTAGTGCTGGGGCAGCCTACGAGCAGTACTTC. The full variable domain, its missing parts supplied by reference TRBV19 and TRBJ2-7, is DGGITQSPKYLFRKEGQNVTLSCEQNLNHDAMYWYRQDPGQGLRLIYYSQIVNDFQKGDIAEGYSVSREKKESFPLTVTSAQKNPTAFYLCASSAGAAYEQYFGPGTRLTVT.